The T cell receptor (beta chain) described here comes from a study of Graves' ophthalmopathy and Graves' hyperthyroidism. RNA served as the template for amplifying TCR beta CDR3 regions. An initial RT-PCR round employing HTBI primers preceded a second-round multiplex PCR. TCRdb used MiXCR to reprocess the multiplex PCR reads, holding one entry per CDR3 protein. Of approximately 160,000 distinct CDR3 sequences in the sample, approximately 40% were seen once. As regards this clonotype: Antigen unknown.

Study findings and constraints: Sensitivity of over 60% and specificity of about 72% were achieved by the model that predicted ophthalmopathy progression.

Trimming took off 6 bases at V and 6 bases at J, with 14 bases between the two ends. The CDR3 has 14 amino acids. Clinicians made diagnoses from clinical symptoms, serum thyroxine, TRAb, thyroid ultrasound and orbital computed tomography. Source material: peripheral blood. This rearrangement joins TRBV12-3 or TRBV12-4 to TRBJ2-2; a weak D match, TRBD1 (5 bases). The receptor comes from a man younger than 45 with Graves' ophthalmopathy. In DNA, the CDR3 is TGTGCCAGCAGGATAGGGGATAGGGCCGGGGAGCTGTTTTTT. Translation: CASRIGDRAGELFF.